The 26 T cell receptor beta chains presented below share a single source sample, sequenced in a study of beta chain features in type 1 diabetes. All of the isolated RNA was reverse transcribed, so expressed TCRB transcripts were sequenced. The repertoire was sequenced with immunoSEQ multiplex PCR; TCRdb's copy has only in-frame clones and lacks some. Here the sample spans 95,000 to 150,000 clones, about 15% being singletons. The study's findings and limits: Within each of all four CD4+ subsets, Type 1 diabetes patients had TCRB CDR3s that were moderately but significantly shorter.

Their antigens remain unidentified. Material for sequencing was central memory CD4+ T cells from blood. The receptors here all came from a man aged 30 to 39 with type 1 diabetes.

There are a few counts of this clone. The chain uses TRBV28 and TRBJ1-2; D is undetermined. Trimming took 7 bases from V and 7 from J, leaving 13 bases between them. Germline CDR1 and CDR2: MDHEN and SYDVKM. CDR3 size: 12 residues. Here the CDR3 reads CASNALGFGYTF. The CDR3 DNA follows: TGTGCCAGCAACGCCTTGGGGTTTGGCTACACCTTC.

The chain recombines TRBV5-6 with TRBJ2-7; D remains ambiguous. V was shortened by 3 bases and J by 3 bases, with 13 bases between the two germline ends. The CDR3 spans 14 residues. Per germline, CDR1 SGHDT and CDR2 YYEEEE. This CDR3 reads CASSSDRRFYEQYF. DNA of the CDR3: TGTGCCAGCAGCTCCGACCGAAGATTCTACGAGCAGTACTTC.

In its sample, this clone was seen a few times. The chain is built from TRBV18 and TRBJ1-6; 7 bases are shared with TRBD1. V lost 3 bases to trimming and J lost 9 bases; unmatched junction nucleotides: 11. The CDR3 has 16 amino acids. Germline values: CDR1 KGHSH, CDR2 LQKENI. CDR3 sequence reads: CASSPPSTGLFSPLHF. In DNA form, the CDR3 reads TGTGCCAGCTCACCTCCCTCGACAGGGTTATTTTCACCCCTCCACTTT.

V is TRBV6-1 and J is TRBJ2-7; 7 bases agree with TRBD1. The ends lost 7 bases at V and 2 bases at J; junction bases unmatched: 11. The germline V gene encodes CDR1 MNHNS and CDR2 SASEGT. The CDR3 has 15 residues. The CDR3 spells CASNIAGTDPYEQYF. DNA of the CDR3: TGTGCCAGCAACATAGCCGGGACAGACCCCTACGAGCAGTACTTC.

This chain uses TRBV11-3 with TRBJ2-7; D gene uncertain. Germline CDR1 is SGHNT and CDR2 is YENEEA. The CDR3 has 14 residues. Deletions cut 1 base from V and 0 bases from J, with 7 bases between. Written as DNA, the CDR3 is TGTGCCAGCAGCTTAGGCGGAAACTCCTACGAGCAGTACTTC. Its translation is CASSLGGNSYEQYF.

This clone was detected only a few times. The rearrangement joins TRBV27 to TRBJ1-4; D perhaps matches TRBD1 (5 bases). The CDR3 runs 16 residues. The V end was cut by 3 bases, the J end by 1 base, with 12 bases between. CDR1 and CDR2 (germline): MNHEY, SMNVEV (reference sequence). This CDR3 is CASSLGQGLTNEKLFF. The CDR3 region has the DNA TGTGCCAGCAGTTTGGGTCAGGGTCTAACTAATGAAAAACTGTTTTTT.

This chain uses TRBV28 with TRBJ1-2; D is possibly TRBD1 (5 bases). The germline gives CDR1 MDHEN, CDR2 SYDVKM. The length of the CDR3 is 13 residues. Trimming stripped 5 bases from V and 4 bases from J, with 11 bases between. CDR3 sequence: CASSPTGTYGYTF. CDR3 DNA sequence: TGTGCCAGCAGTCCCACCGGGACCTATGGCTACACCTTC.

This chain links TRBV27 with TRBJ1-6; 10 positions match TRBD1. CDR1 is MNHEY, CDR2 SMNVEV, per germline (reference sequence). The V and J ends lost 0 bases and 6 bases, in that order; junction bases with no gene match: 8. This CDR3 contains 18 residues. The CDR3 reads CASSLSGQGSLGNSPLHF. CDR3 DNA sequence: TGTGCCAGCAGTTTATCGGGACAGGGGTCCCTCGGTAATTCACCCCTCCACTTT.

This clone was seen only a few times. The chain is built from TRBV29-1 and TRBJ1-2; D ambiguous. The CDR3 extends over 12 amino acids. Trimming stripped 6 bases from V and 4 bases from J, with 12 bases between. CDR1 is SQVTM, CDR2 ANQGSEA, per germline. The DNA of the CDR3 is TGCAGCGTACAACAGACTTCCTATGGCTACACCTTC. As protein: CSVQQTSYGYTF.

The chain links TRBV13 to TRBJ2-5; 7 bases agree with TRBD1. J was trimmed by 11 bases and V by 1 base; bases with no gene match: 13. The CDR3 contains 15 residues. Germline loops: CDR1 PRHDT, CDR2 FYEKMQ (reference sequence). The DNA of the CDR3 is TGTGCCAGCAGCTTAGAACAGGGGAGTGCGAGGGAGCAGTACTTC. It is translated as CASSLEQGSAREQYF. Full variable domain (outside the CDR3, taken from reference TRBV13 and TRBJ2-5): AAGVIQSPRHLIKEKRETATLKCYPIPRHDTVYWYQQGPGQDPQFLISFYEKMQSDKGSIPDRFSAQQFSDYHSELNMSSLELGDSALYFCASSLEQGSAREQYFGPGTRLLVL.

This chain connects TRBV7-8 to TRBJ2-2; no firm D call. Germline V CDR1 and CDR2: SGHVS, FQNEAQ. V lost 1 base, J lost 2 bases, and 8 bases lay in between. CDR3 length: 15 amino acids. The CDR3 region has the DNA TGTGCCAGCAGCTTAGGTACCGCTAACACCGGGGAGCTGTTTTTT. Translated, it gives CASSLGTANTGELFF.

The genes are TRBV18 and TRBJ1-6, with 10 nucleotides matching TRBD1. The V gene's germline CDR1 is KGHSH and CDR2 LQKENI. Trimming removed 6 bases from V and 9 bases from J; junction bases left unmatched: 8. The CDR3 totals 15 residues. This CDR3 is CASSSGTGDGSPLHF. The CDR3 bases are TGTGCCAGCTCCAGCGGGACAGGGGACGGTTCACCCCTCCACTTT.

This clone has more than one count but fewer than ten. V is TRBV21-1 and J is TRBJ1-2. TRBV21-1 counts as a pseudogene. There are 13 residues in the CDR3. DNA for the CDR3: TGTGCCAGCATCCAGACGGACGACTATGGCTACACCTTC. Translating it yields CASIQTDDYGYTF.

The chain joins TRBV18 to TRBJ2-5; D is unresolved. Between the trimmed V and J ends, which lost 2 bases and 2 bases, there was a span of 3 bases. The CDR3 is made up of 12 amino acids. Germline values: CDR1 KGHSH, CDR2 LQKENI. DNA of the CDR3: TGTGCCAGCTCACCATCTCAAGAGACCCAGTACTTC. Amino acid sequence: CASSPSQETQYF.

The chain has TRBV29-1 and TRBJ2-3; 9 positions agree with TRBD1. The CDR3 sequence is 12 residues long. From germline, CDR1 is SQVTM and CDR2 ANQGSEA. Germline trimming cut 0 bases from V and 14 bases from J; bases unmatched to any gene: 6. The CDR3 coding sequence is TGCAGCGTTGAAGATCTCCGGGACAGGGTGTATTTT. As protein: CSVEDLRDRVYF.

The table lists this clone with a few counts. The rearrangement links TRBV18 to TRBJ2-3; D may be TRBD2 (6 bases). The CDR3 contains 15 residues. V lost 5 bases, J lost 1 base, and 13 bases lay in between. Germline loops: CDR1 KGHSH, CDR2 LQKENI. This chain's CDR3 is CASSGGGLGTDTQYF. CDR3 in DNA: TGTGCCAGCTCAGGGGGAGGTCTGGGCACAGATACGCAGTATTTT.

This clone was seen many times. The chain has TRBV9 and TRBJ2-3; a possible D gene is TRBD2 (5 bases). V shed 3 bases and J shed 2 bases, with 13 bases lying between them. Germline values: CDR1 SGDLS, CDR2 YYNGEE. CDR3 size: 15 residues. The DNA for the CDR3 is TGTGCCAGCAGCGAGGACTGGGCCCCCACAGATACGCAGTATTTT. Translating it yields CASSEDWAPTDTQYF.

V is TRBV6-5 and J is TRBJ2-2; 8 nucleotides align to TRBD2. J lost 4 bases, V lost 7 bases, and 5 bases had no gene match. The germline V gene has CDR1 MNHEY and CDR2 SVGAGI. The CDR3 has 14 residues. The CDR3 region is CASTRLASTGELFF. The CDR3 DNA follows: TGTGCCAGCACCCGACTAGCGAGCACCGGGGAGCTGTTTTTT.

This clone was counted at least ten times. This chain links TRBV4-3 with TRBJ2-3; 9 bases are shared with TRBD2. This CDR3 spans 17 amino acids. V gave up 2 bases and J gave up 1 base; unmatched junction bases: 7. CDR1 is LGHNA and CDR2 is YSLEER in the germline V gene. The CDR3 spells CASSQSRLAAGTDTQYF. The CDR3 DNA reads as TGCGCCAGCAGCCAATCTCGACTAGCGGCTGGCACAGATACGCAGTATTTT.

J is TRBJ2-7 and V is TRBV11-3, with TRBD1 as a possible D gene (6 bases). V was shortened by 6 bases and J by 7 bases, with 16 bases between the two germline ends. CDR1 and CDR2 (germline): SGHNT, YENEEA. This CDR3 is 13 amino acids long. Here the CDR3 DNA reads TGTGCCAGCAGTCGGACAGCTACTAGGGAGCAGTACTTC. Amino acid sequence: CASSRTATREQYF.

This clone was recorded a few times. This chain connects TRBV18 to TRBJ1-2; D unresolved. V was shortened by 4 bases and J by 4 bases, with 10 bases between the two germline ends. This CDR3 comprises 13 residues. Germline V gene data show CDR1 as KGHSH and CDR2 as LQKENI. CDR3 in amino acids: CASSQDGFYGYTF. The CDR3 nucleotides are TGTGCCAGCTCACAAGACGGTTTCTATGGCTACACCTTC.

This clone was detected a few times. The chain employs TRBV2 and TRBJ2-7, with D perhaps assigned TRBD1 or TRBD2 (5 bases each). Trimming removed 2 bases from V and 7 bases from J, with 15 bases in between. The CDR3 is 14 residues long. Germline loops: CDR1 SNHLY, CDR2 FYNNEI. The CDR3 loop is CASSEIATKGEQYF. CDR3 DNA: TGTGCCAGCAGTGAAATAGCGACGAAGGGGGAGCAGTACTTC.

This clone was found a few times. CDR3 nucleotide sequence: TGTGCCAGCAGCTCCCGGACTGTTAACACCGGGGAGCTGTTTTTT. It codes for CASSSRTVNTGELFF. This chain links TRBV9 with TRBJ2-2, with D possibly TRBD2 on 5 matching bases. V dropped 4 bases and J dropped 2 bases, with 12 bases sitting between them. This CDR3 region has 15 residues. The germline V gene has CDR1 SGDLS and CDR2 YYNGEE. Variable domain in full (rest from reference TRBV9 and TRBJ2-2): DSGVTQTPKHLITATGQRVTLRCSPRSGDLSVYWYQQSLDQGLQFLIQYYNGEERAKGNILERFSAQQFPDLHSELNLSSLELGDSALYFCASSSRTVNTGELFFGEGSRLTVL.

The V gene is TRBV2, the J gene TRBJ1-2; D not resolved. Germline CDR1 reads SNHLY; CDR2 reads FYNNEI. Trimming shortened V by 7 bases and J by 4 bases, and 7 bases separated the two germline ends. This CDR3 comprises 11 residues. The CDR3 sequence is CASTQSYGYTF. CDR3 nucleotides: TGTGCCAGCACACAGTCCTATGGCTACACCTTC.

This clone was seen only a few times. The chain carries TRBV7-9 and TRBJ1-4; 7 bases are shared with TRBD1. This CDR3 has 16 amino acids. Per the germline V gene, CDR1 is SEHNR and CDR2 is FQNEAQ (reference sequence). J lost 7 bases, V lost 6 bases, and 14 bases had no gene match. The CDR3 region is CASSTPGDSIFEKLFF. CDR3 nucleotide sequence: TGTGCCAGCAGTACTCCTGGGGACAGTATTTTTGAAAAACTGTTTTTT.

In its sample, this clone was seen a few times. This chain connects TRBV7-2 to TRBJ2-3, with no clear D. This CDR3 has 15 residues. Trimming removed 0 bases from V and 6 bases from J, with 13 bases in between. Germline V gene lookup returns CDR1 SGHTA and CDR2 FQGNSA. For the CDR3, the DNA is TGTGCCAGCAGCTTAGCTCGTGGGCCTCAGGATACGCAGTATTTT. Amino acids: CASSLARGPQDTQYF.